These 23 T cell receptor beta chains originate from one sample sequenced in a study of shared clonotypes between healthy human individuals. Terminally differentiated effector memory CD45RA+ cells were excluded from the naive CD8 cells, which were CD45RO-negative and positively selected for CCR7. Sequenced by immunoSEQ multiplex PCR; TCRdb stores in-frame clones only, minus some. Of over 2,000,000 clones listed, roughly 93% are singletons. The sequencing input was naive CD8+ T cells from PBMCs. The receptor source for this set is a man aged 18-30 years in good health. Some clones in this sample may be carry-over from other donors' samples.

The sample holds one count of this clone. V gene TRBV5-6 combines with J gene TRBJ2-7; D call uncertain. CDR1 is SGHDT, CDR2 YYEEEE, per germline. The CDR3 spans 16 residues. V lost 0 bases and J 5 bases, leaving 18 bases between the germline ends. DNA for the CDR3: TGTGCCAGCAGCTTGGAGGCGTTTGGAAGGCTTCACGAGCAGTACTTC. Residues: CASSLEAFGRLHEQYF.

This clone was counted once. V usage is TRBV7-9 and J usage is TRBJ1-2; 7 bases map to TRBD1. V shed 4 bases, J shed 4 bases, and the junction held 12 bases outside the gene matches. Germline CDR1 SEHNR, CDR2 FQNEAQ (reference sequence). This CDR3 region has 16 residues. The CDR3 spells CASSSRLTGTLYGYTF. Here the CDR3 DNA reads TGTGCCAGCAGCTCCCGTTTGACAGGGACTCTCTATGGCTACACCTTC.

The gene calls are TRBV2 and TRBJ2-3, with TRBD2 matching over 10 bases. Germline CDR1 and CDR2: SNHLY and FYNNEI. The CDR3 sequence is 20 residues long. The V and J ends lost 10 bases and 3 bases, in that order; junction bases with no gene match: 25. CDR3 amino acids: CATYEREREGQVYRTDTQYF. CDR3 in DNA: TGTGCCACCTACGAGAGGGAGCGGGAGGGCCAGGTGTACAGAACAGATACGCAGTATTTT.

CDR3 sequence: CASSTSPNQPQHF. In DNA form, the CDR3 reads TGTGCCAGCAGCACCTCTCCCAATCAGCCCCAGCATTTT. The chain links TRBV28 to TRBJ1-5; unclear D gene. The germline V gene has CDR1 MDHEN and CDR2 SYDVKM. The CDR3 has 13 amino acids. The ends were cut back, 6 bases at V and 3 bases at J, with 9 bases in the middle.

The chain employs TRBV6-5 and TRBJ2-7; 7 bases are a match to TRBD2. Germline V CDR1 and CDR2: MNHEY, SVGAGI. Germline trimming cut 0 bases from V and 4 bases from J; bases unmatched to any gene: 6. The CDR3 is made up of 15 amino acids. The CDR3 DNA sequence: TGTGCCAGCAGTTACTCCGCGGGAGAGGTATACGAGCAGTACTTC. This sequence encodes CASSYSAGEVYEQYF.

V and J are TRBV9 and TRBJ1-5, with D maybe TRBD1 (6 bases). V gave up 0 bases and J gave up 7 bases, with 14 bases separating them. CDR3 length equals 15 residues. The germline V gene encodes CDR1 SGDLS and CDR2 YYNGEE. The CDR3: CASSVAGAVKQPQHF. Written as DNA, the CDR3 is TGTGCCAGCAGCGTAGCGGGGGCAGTAAAACAGCCCCAGCATTTT. Variable domain in full (rest from reference TRBV9 and TRBJ1-5): DSGVTQTPKHLITATGQRVTLRCSPRSGDLSVYWYQQSLDQGLQFLIQYYNGEERAKGNILERFSAQQFPDLHSELNLSSLELGDSALYFCASSVAGAVKQPQHFGDGTRLSIL.

The rearrangement links TRBV11-2 to TRBJ2-6, with D perhaps matching TRBD1 (6 bases). Germline CDR1 reads SGHAT; CDR2 reads FQNNGV. The V end was cut by 2 bases, the J end by 0 bases, with 14 bases between. This CDR3 has 18 residues. As DNA, the CDR3 is TGTGCCAGCAGCTTATATGTGGGACACCTCTCTGGGGCCAACGTCCTGACTTTC. This sequence encodes CASSLYVGHLSGANVLTF.

The chain links TRBV7-2 to TRBJ2-3, with 9 bases matching TRBD1. J was trimmed by 3 bases and V by 1 base; bases with no gene match: 2. Germline lookup yields CDR1 SGHTA and CDR2 FQGNSA. The CDR3 consists of 15 residues. The chain's CDR3 is CASSLVGTGTDTQYF. CDR3 coding DNA: TGTGCCAGCAGCTTAGTCGGGACAGGGACAGATACGCAGTATTTT.

This chain links TRBV28 with TRBJ2-7; D is undetermined. The CDR3 sequence is 14 residues long. Germline-derived CDR1 and CDR2 are MDHEN and SYDVKM. V lost 6 bases and J 1 base, leaving 13 bases between the germline ends. In nucleotides, the CDR3 is TGTGCCAGCAGACCCCTCCCGGAGTCCTACGAGCAGTACTTC. This translates into CASRPLPESYEQYF.

This clone appeared once. The chain combines TRBV7-9 with TRBJ2-7; D might be TRBD2 (6 bases). Germline CDR1 is SEHNR and CDR2 is FQNEAQ (reference sequence). V dropped 3 bases and J dropped 6 bases, with 15 bases sitting between them. The CDR3 sequence is 14 residues long. In DNA form, the CDR3 reads TGTGCCAGCAGCTTGGAGGGGTTTAGCGGCGAGCAGTACTTC. It specifies CASSLEGFSGEQYF.

The rearrangement links TRBV27 to TRBJ2-1, with 9 bases that match TRBD2. Germline V lookup: CDR1 MNHEY, CDR2 SMNVEV (reference sequence). V trimming: 6 bases; J trimming: 5 bases; junction bases outside the gene matches: 8. CDR3 length: 15 residues. The CDR3: CASSPWREGDNEQFF. In DNA form, the CDR3 reads TGTGCCAGCAGCCCGTGGCGGGAGGGGGACAATGAGCAGTTCTTC.

V is TRBV9 and J is TRBJ1-1; no firm D call. Per germline, CDR1 SGDLS and CDR2 YYNGEE. The CDR3 is made up of 15 amino acids. V lost 4 bases to trimming and J lost 5 bases, with 18 bases between them. CDR3 loop: CASSLGRGVGTEAFF. The CDR3 DNA reads as TGTGCCAGCAGCTTAGGGCGGGGAGTGGGGACTGAAGCTTTCTTT. Using reference TRBV9 and TRBJ1-1 for the parts outside the CDR3, the full variable domain is DSGVTQTPKHLITATGQRVTLRCSPRSGDLSVYWYQQSLDQGLQFLIQYYNGEERAKGNILERFSAQQFPDLHSELNLSSLELGDSALYFCASSLGRGVGTEAFFGQGTRLTVV.

This rearrangement joins TRBV29-1 to TRBJ2-3; D gene ambiguous. The CDR3 totals 16 residues. Germline assignment: CDR1 SQVTM and CDR2 ANQGSEA. V was clipped by 3 bases and J by 0 bases, with 16 bases between them. This CDR3 reads CSVDGLGFNSTDTQYF. DNA for the CDR3: TGCAGCGTTGATGGGTTAGGATTCAATAGCACAGATACGCAGTATTTT.

The chain is built from TRBV27 and TRBJ2-1, with 10 nucleotides matching TRBD2. Germline V gives CDR1 MNHEY, CDR2 SMNVEV (reference sequence). The CDR3 is 16 amino acids. The V segment lost 0 bases and the J segment 8 bases; nucleotides outside the gene matches: 7. The CDR3, as DNA: TGTGCCAGCAGTTTATCGAGCGGGAGGGCTTTTGATGAGCAGTTCTTC. It translates to CASSLSSGRAFDEQFF.

V usage is TRBV16 and J usage is TRBJ2-6; D is uncertain. The V and J ends lost 3 bases and 4 bases respectively, with 4 bases between them. Per germline, CDR1 KGHSY and CDR2 FQNENV. The CDR3 spans 13 residues. The CDR3 bases are TGTGCCAGCAGCCACCCGGGGGCCAACGTCCTGACTTTC. This codes for CASSHPGANVLTF.

V and J are TRBV6-1 and TRBJ1-5; unclear D gene. CDR3 length: 15 amino acids. Germline values: CDR1 MNHNS, CDR2 SASEGT. V shed 1 base and J shed 2 bases, with 9 bases lying between them. This chain's CDR3 is CASSEGAGGNQPQHF. Here the CDR3 DNA reads TGTGCCAGCAGTGAAGGGGCCGGGGGCAATCAGCCCCAGCATTTT.

Note on this clone: Different DNA sequences within this sample yield the same CDR3. J is TRBJ2-1 and V is TRBV5-6; D unclear. Germline CDR1 is SGHDT and CDR2 is YYEEEE. Trimming shortened V by 1 base and J by 7 bases, and 6 bases separated the two germline ends. This CDR3 spans 12 amino acids. This CDR3 reads CASSLMGNEQFF. CDR3 DNA: TGTGCCAGCAGCTTGATGGGGAATGAGCAGTTCTTC.

J is TRBJ2-7 and V is TRBV5-1, with 8 nucleotides matching TRBD2. V gave up 4 bases and J gave up 5 bases; unmatched junction bases: 14. In germline, CDR1 is SGHRS, CDR2 YFSETQ. This CDR3 comprises 16 residues. This CDR3 reads CASSPDPGLVVNEQYF. The DNA for the CDR3 is TGCGCCAGCAGCCCCGATCCGGGACTAGTTGTAAACGAGCAGTACTTC. Looking up the rest from reference TRBV5-1 and TRBJ2-7 gives the full variable domain: KAGVTQTPRYLIKTRGQQVTLSCSPISGHRSVSWYQQTPGQGLQFLFEYFSETQRNKGNFPGRFSGRQFSNSRSEMNVSTLELGDSALYLCASSPDPGLVVNEQYFGPGTRLTVT.

The CDR3, as DNA: TGTGCCAGCAGCTCAACAAATTACAGGGTCGGCACTGAAGCTTTCTTT. Protein: CASSSTNYRVGTEAFF. The V gene is TRBV7-9, the J gene TRBJ1-1, with D perhaps matching TRBD1 (6 bases). With 4 bases removed from V and 4 bases from J, the gap between germline ends came to 19 bases. This CDR3 contains 16 residues. Germline V gene lookup returns CDR1 SEHNR and CDR2 FQNEAQ (reference sequence).

The V call is TRBV7-6, the J call TRBJ2-3; 10 bases agree with TRBD2. CDR3 length: 14 amino acids. After removal of 2 bases from V and 5 bases from J, the junction contained 1 base not matched to a gene. Germline-derived CDR1 and CDR2 are SGHVS and FNYEAQ. The CDR3 DNA sequence: TGTGCCAGCAGCTTAAGGACTAGCGGAGATACGCAGTATTTT. This sequence encodes CASSLRTSGDTQYF. Supplemented by reference TRBV7-6 and TRBJ2-3, the full variable domain reads GAGVSQSPRYKVTKRGQDVALRCDPISGHVSLYWYRQALGQGPEFLTYFNYEAQQDKSGLPNDRFSAERPEGSISTLTIQRTEQRDSAMYRCASSLRTSGDTQYFGPGTRLTVL.

This clone has just one count. This chain uses TRBV11-2 with TRBJ2-3; the D gene is possibly TRBD2 (6 bases). V lost 4 bases, J lost 10 bases, and 24 bases lay in between. Germline CDR1 and CDR2: SGHAT and FQNNGV. The length of the CDR3 is 16 residues. The CDR3 protein is CASSSRDLGSGWAQYF. The CDR3 coding sequence is TGTGCCAGCAGCTCCCGGGACTTGGGGTCGGGTTGGGCGCAGTATTTT.

V gene TRBV28 combines with J gene TRBJ2-5, with unresolved D. The V end was cut by 9 bases, the J end by 4 bases, with 12 bases between. The CDR3 sequence is 12 residues long. Germline CDR1 and CDR2: MDHEN and SYDVKM. The CDR3, as DNA: TGTGCCAGTAAGAGGCGCGCAGAGACCCAGTACTTC. Translation gives CASKRRAETQYF.

The chain joins TRBV23-1 to TRBJ1-2; 7 nucleotides agree with TRBD1. TRBV23-1 is noted as an ORF with a role that remains uncertain. Losses at the gene ends were 4 bases for V and 4 bases for J; bases not matched to a gene: 18. This CDR3 has 18 residues. CDR3 bases: TGCGCCAGCAGTCGATCTAAGGGGGCGAATACCCTAGGCTATGGCTACACCTTC. This sequence encodes CASSRSKGANTLGYGYTF.